What follows is one T cell receptor (beta chain) and its context. Antigen unknown. The treatment denotes: randomized to nivolumab then ipilimumab (arm A) or the reverse (arm B). None of the patients previously received DNA-damaging chemotherapy. The data derive from a study of sequential checkpoint blockade in melanoma. About the study: DNA from some 84 pretreatment tumor samples underwent TCRβ immunosequencing.

Overall study findings and caveats: Rising tumor T-cell fraction and clonality meant about 30 times likelier benefit.

Germline V CDR1 and CDR2: KGHSH, LQKENI. Trimming took 3 bases from V and 6 from J, leaving 14 bases between them. This CDR3 is built from 14 residues. The assay was immunoSEQ multiplex PCR, and TCRdb's table has in-frame clones only and misses some. The sample yields 2,000 to 3,000 clones, 20% to 25% seen once. The source material was tumor tissue (inferred from file names), sampled from a patient given nivolumab and ipilimumab in sequence. The chain uses TRBV18 and TRBJ1-1; possible D gene TRBD1, 6 bases. The receptor was derived from a human donor with melanoma. CDR3 DNA: TGTGCCAGCTCACCGCGAGGGGGGTATCCTGAAGCTTTCTTT. This encodes CASSPRGGYPEAFF. Drawing the rest from reference TRBV18 and TRBJ1-1, the complete variable domain is NAGVMQNPRHLVRRRGQEARLRCSPMKGHSHVYWYRQLPEEGLKFMVYLQKENIIDESGMPKERFSAEFPKEGPSILRIQQVVRGDSAAYFCASSPRGGYPEAFFGQGTRLTVV.